This T cell receptor (beta chain) was captured in a study of shared clonotypes between healthy human individuals. Sequencing was performed with immunoSEQ multiplex PCR; in TCRdb, only in-frame clones are kept and a portion is missing. This sample has about 980,000 clones; 70% to 85% occur once, and the top ten carry approximately 1.5%. On this clone itself: As yet, its antigen is unknown.

Whole-study results and caveats: In the sorted subsets, rarefaction showed sequencing was incomplete despite large depth. Unshared clonotypes carried lower generation probabilities than those common to all four donors.

The TCR comes from a man between 18 and 29 years old in good health. The material sequenced was memory CD4+ T cells sorted from blood. Subset indicated: CD45RA-negative fraction.

CDR3 nucleotide sequence: TGCAGCGTTCTTACTAATGAAAAACTGTTTTTT. Translated: CSVLTNEKLFF. The chain has TRBV29-1 and TRBJ1-4; no reliable D call. CDR3 size: 11 residues. The ends were cut back, 5 bases at V and 2 bases at J, with 3 bases in the middle. Germline CDR1 reads SQVTM; CDR2 reads ANQGSEA.